This TCR beta chain emerged from a study of technical replicates of blood from a few donors. Assay used: immunoSEQ multiplex PCR; TCRdb lists only in-frame clones, some missing. The repertoire holds some 75,000 clones, with approximately 97% as singletons. This sequence was found in a human donor in good health. Sequenced material: T cells isolated from PBMCs.

In DNA form, the CDR3 reads TGTGCCAGCAGCGCCACTCAGGGCGGGAACACAGATACGCAGTATTTT. Protein sequence: CASSATQGGNTDTQYF. V usage is TRBV9 and J usage is TRBJ2-3; D is possibly TRBD2 (6 bases). The ends were cut back, 3 bases at V and 2 bases at J, with 16 bases in the middle. Germline lookup yields CDR1 SGDLS and CDR2 YYNGEE. CDR3 length equals 16 residues.